The T cell receptor beta chain under discussion was sequenced for a study of T cell changes during pregnancy in multiple sclerosis. Libraries were prepared by immunoSEQ multiplex PCR; TCRdb keeps only in-frame clonotypes and omits some of them. The sample contains about 59,000 clones, around 93% of which appear only once. Unmatched junction bases numbered 14, after V lost 0 bases and J lost 0 bases. This CDR3 spans 20 amino acids. CDR1 and CDR2 from the germline V gene are MNHEY and SMNVEV (reference sequence). Sequencing was performed on CD4+ T cells from peripheral blood mononuclear cells, taken before pregnancy. V is TRBV27 and J is TRBJ2-5; 9 bases are shared with TRBD2. The sequence came from a female donor with multiple sclerosis, enrolled in a pregnancy study. The CDR3 region is CASSLSAGKREARYQETQYF. CDR3 nucleotide sequence: TGTGCCAGCAGTTTATCGGCCGGGAAGCGGGAGGCCAGGTACCAAGAGACCCAGTACTTC.